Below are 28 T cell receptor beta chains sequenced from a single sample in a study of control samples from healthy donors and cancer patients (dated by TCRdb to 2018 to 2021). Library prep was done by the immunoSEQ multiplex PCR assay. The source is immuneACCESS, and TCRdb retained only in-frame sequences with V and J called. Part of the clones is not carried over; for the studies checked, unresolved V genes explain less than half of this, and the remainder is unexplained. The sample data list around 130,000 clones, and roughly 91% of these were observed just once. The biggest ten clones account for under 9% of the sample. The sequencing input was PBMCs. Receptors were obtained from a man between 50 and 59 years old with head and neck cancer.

The CDR3, as DNA: TGCAGCGTTCGGGGAGTACAGGGGCGTCTATATGAGCAGTACTTC. Protein sequence: CSVRGVQGRLYEQYF. The chain has TRBV29-1 and TRBJ2-7; 7 positions match TRBD1. Losses at the gene ends were 5 bases for V and 7 bases for J; bases not matched to a gene: 17. The CDR3 sequence is 15 residues long. Germline CDR1 and CDR2: SQVTM and ANQGSEA.

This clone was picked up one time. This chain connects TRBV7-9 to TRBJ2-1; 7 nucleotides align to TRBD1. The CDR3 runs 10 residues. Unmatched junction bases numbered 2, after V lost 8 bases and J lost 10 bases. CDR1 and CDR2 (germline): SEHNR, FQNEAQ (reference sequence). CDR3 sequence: CASRGQEQFF. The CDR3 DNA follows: TGTGCCAGCCGGGGACAGGAGCAGTTCTTC.

CDR3 bases: TGTGCCACCGGACAGGGCGCTTACGAGCAGTACTTC. This gives the protein CATGQGAYEQYF. This rearrangement joins TRBV10-3 to TRBJ2-7; 8 nucleotides align to TRBD1. V was pared by 10 bases and J by 4 bases, with 6 bases of the junction left unmatched. Per germline, CDR1 ENHRY and CDR2 SYGVKD. The CDR3 totals 12 residues.

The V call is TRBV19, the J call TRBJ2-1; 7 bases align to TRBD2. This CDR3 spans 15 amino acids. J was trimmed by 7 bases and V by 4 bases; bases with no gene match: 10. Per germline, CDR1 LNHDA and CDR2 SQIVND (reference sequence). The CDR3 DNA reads TGTGCCAGTAGTAATGTGGCAGGGAGGGCTAATGAGCAGTTCTTC. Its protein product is CASSNVAGRANEQFF.

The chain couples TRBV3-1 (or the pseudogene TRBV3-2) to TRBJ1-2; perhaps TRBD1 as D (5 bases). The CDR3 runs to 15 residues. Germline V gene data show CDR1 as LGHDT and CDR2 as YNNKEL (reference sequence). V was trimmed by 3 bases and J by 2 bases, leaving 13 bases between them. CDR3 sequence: CASSHRDGQNYGYTF. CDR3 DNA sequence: TGTGCCAGCAGCCACCGGGACGGCCAGAACTATGGCTACACCTTC.

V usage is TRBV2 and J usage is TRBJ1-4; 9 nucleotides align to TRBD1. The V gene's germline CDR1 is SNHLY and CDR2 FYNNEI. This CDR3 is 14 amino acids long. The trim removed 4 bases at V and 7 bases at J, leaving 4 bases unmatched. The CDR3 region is CASSARDRAEKLFF. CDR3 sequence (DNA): TGTGCCAGCAGTGCCCGGGACAGGGCTGAAAAACTGTTTTTT. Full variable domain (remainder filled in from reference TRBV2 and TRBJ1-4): EPEVTQTPSHQVTQMGQEVILRCVPISNHLYFYWYRQILGQKVEFLVSFYNNEISEKSEIFDDQFSVERPDGSNFTLKIRSTKLEDSAMYFCASSARDRAEKLFFGSGTQLSVL.

The CDR3 coding sequence is TGTGCCAGCAGCTCGGGAGGGCATGGAAACACCATATATTTT. The encoded protein is CASSSGGHGNTIYF. The V gene is TRBV11-3, the J gene TRBJ1-3; D call uncertain. Germline CDR1 and CDR2: SGHNT and YENEEA. Trimming removed 4 bases from V and 3 bases from J, with 10 bases in between. CDR3 length: 14 amino acids.

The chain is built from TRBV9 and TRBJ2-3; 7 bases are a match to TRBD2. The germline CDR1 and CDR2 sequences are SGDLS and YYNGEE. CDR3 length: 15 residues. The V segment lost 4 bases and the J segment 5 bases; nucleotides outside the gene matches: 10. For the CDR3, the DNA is TGTGCCAGCAGCTTGCCAGCGGGGTCCCTAGATACGCAGTATTTT. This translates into CASSLPAGSLDTQYF.

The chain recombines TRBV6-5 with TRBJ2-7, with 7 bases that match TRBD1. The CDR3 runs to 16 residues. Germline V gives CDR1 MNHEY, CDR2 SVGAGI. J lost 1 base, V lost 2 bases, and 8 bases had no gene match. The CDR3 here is CASSYGTVLTSYEQYF. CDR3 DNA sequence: TGTGCCAGCAGTTACGGGACAGTTTTGACGTCCTACGAGCAGTACTTC.

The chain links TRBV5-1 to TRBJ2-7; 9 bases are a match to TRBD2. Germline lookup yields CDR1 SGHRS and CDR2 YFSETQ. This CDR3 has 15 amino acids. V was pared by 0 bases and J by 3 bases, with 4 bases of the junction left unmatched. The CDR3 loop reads CASSLVETSGYEQYF. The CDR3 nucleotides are TGCGCCAGCAGCTTGGTGGAGACTAGCGGCTACGAGCAGTACTTC.

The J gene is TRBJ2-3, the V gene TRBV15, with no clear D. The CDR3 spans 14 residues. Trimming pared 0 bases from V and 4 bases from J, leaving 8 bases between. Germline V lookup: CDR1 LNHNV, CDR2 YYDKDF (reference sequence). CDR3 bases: TGTGCCACCAGCAGAGATAGAGTTTCAGATACGCAGTATTTT. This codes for CATSRDRVSDTQYF.

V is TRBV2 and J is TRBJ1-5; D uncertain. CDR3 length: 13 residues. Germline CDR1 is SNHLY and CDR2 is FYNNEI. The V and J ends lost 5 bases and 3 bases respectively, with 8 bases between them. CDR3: CASSPGFNQPQHF. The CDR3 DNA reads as TGTGCCAGCAGTCCAGGATTCAATCAGCCCCAGCATTTT. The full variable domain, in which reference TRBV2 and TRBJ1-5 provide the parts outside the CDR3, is EPEVTQTPSHQVTQMGQEVILRCVPISNHLYFYWYRQILGQKVEFLVSFYNNEISEKSEIFDDQFSVERPDGSNFTLKIRSTKLEDSAMYFCASSPGFNQPQHFGDGTRLSIL.

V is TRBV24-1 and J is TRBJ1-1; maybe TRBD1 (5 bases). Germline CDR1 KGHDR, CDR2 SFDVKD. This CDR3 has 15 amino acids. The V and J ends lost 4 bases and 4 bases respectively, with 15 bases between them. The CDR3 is CATSDSAGTPTEAFF. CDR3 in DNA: TGTGCCACCAGTGACTCCGCCGGGACTCCCACTGAAGCTTTCTTT.

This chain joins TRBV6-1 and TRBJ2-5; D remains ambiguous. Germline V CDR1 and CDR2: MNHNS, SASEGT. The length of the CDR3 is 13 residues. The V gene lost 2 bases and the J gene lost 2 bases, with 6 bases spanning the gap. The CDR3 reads CASSETFQETQYF. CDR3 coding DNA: TGTGCCAGCAGTGAAACTTTTCAAGAGACCCAGTACTTC.

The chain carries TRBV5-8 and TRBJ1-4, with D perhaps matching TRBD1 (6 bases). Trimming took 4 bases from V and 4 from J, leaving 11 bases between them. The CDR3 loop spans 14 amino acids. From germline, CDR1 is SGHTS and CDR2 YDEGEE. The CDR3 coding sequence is TGTGCCAGCAGCCCGGGGGCAATTAATGAAAAACTGTTTTTT. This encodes CASSPGAINEKLFF.

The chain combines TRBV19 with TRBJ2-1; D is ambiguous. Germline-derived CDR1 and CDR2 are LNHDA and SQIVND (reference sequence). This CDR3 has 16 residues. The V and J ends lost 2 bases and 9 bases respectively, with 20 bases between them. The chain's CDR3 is CASSIRWAPGESEQFF. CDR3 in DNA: TGTGCCAGTAGTATACGTTGGGCCCCTGGGGAAAGTGAGCAGTTCTTC. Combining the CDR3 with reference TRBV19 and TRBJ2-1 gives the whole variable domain DGGITQSPKYLFRKEGQNVTLSCEQNLNHDAMYWYRQDPGQGLRLIYYSQIVNDFQKGDIAEGYSVSREKKESFPLTVTSAQKNPTAFYLCASSIRWAPGESEQFFGPGTRLTVL.

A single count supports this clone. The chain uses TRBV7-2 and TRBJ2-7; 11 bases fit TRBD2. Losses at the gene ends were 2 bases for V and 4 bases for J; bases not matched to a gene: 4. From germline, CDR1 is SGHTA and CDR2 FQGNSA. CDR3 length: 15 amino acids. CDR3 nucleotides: TGTGCCAGCAGCTTAACTAGCGGGAGACAGTACGAGCAGTACTTC. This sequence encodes CASSLTSGRQYEQYF.

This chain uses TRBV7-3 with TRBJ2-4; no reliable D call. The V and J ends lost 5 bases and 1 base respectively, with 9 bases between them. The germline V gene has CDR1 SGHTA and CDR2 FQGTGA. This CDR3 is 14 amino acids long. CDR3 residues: CASSLGGAKNIQYF. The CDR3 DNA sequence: TGTGCCAGCAGCCTAGGTGGGGCCAAAAACATTCAGTACTTC. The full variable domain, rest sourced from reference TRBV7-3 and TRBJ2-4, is GAGVSQTPSNKVTEKGKYVELRCDPISGHTALYWYRQSLGQGPEFLIYFQGTGAADDSGLPNDRFFAVRPEGSVSTLKIQRTERGDSAVYLCASSLGGAKNIQYFGAGTRLSVL.

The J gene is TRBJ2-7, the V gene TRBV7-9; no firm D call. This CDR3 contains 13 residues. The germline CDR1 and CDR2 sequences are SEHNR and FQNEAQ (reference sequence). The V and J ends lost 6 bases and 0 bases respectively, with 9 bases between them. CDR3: CASSVLASYEQYF. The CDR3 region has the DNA TGTGCCAGCAGTGTACTGGCCTCCTACGAGCAGTACTTC.

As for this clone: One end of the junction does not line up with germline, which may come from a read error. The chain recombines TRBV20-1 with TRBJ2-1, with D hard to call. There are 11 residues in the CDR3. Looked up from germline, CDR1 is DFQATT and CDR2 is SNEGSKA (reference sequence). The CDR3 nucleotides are TGCAGTGCTAGATTCGACAATGAGCAGCTCTTC. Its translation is CSARFDNEQLF.

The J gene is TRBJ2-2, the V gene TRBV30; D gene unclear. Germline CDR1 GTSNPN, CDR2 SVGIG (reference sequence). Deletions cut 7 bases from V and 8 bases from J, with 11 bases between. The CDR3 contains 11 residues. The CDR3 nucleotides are TGTGCCTACTCCTTAGGGGGGGAGCTGTTTTTT. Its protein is CAYSLGGELFF.

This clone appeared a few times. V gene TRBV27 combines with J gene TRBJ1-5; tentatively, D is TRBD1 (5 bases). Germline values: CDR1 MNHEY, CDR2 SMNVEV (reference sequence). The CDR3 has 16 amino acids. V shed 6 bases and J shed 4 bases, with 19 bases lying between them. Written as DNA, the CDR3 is TGTGCCAGCAGGGGCTGGGGGGGTAGAGGAAATCAGCCCCAGCATTTT. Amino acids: CASRGWGGRGNQPQHF.

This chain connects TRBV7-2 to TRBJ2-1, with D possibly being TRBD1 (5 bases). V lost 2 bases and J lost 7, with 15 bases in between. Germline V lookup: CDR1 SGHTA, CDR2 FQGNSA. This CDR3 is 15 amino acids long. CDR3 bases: TGTGCCAGCAGCTTATGGGGCCTGACGGAGAATGAGCAGTTCTTC. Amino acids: CASSLWGLTENEQFF.

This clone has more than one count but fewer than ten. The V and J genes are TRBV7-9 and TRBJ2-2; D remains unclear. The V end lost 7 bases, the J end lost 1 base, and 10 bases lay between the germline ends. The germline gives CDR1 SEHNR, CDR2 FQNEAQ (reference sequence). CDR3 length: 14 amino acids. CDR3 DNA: TGTGCCAGCACCGTTGATTTGAACACCGGGGAGCTGTTTTTT. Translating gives CASTVDLNTGELFF.

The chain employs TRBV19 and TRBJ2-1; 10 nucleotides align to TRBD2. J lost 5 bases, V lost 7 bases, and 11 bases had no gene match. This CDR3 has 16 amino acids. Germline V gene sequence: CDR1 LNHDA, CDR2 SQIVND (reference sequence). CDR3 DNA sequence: TGTGCCAGTACCCCCTTAGGACTAGCGGAAGACAATGAGCAGTTCTTC. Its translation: CASTPLGLAEDNEQFF.

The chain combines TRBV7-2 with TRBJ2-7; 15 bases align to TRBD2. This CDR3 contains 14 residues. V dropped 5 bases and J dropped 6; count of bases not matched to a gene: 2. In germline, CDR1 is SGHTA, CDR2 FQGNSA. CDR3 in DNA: TGTGCCAGCAGCCCGGGACTAGCGGGAGGCGAGCAGTACTTC. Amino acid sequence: CASSPGLAGGEQYF.

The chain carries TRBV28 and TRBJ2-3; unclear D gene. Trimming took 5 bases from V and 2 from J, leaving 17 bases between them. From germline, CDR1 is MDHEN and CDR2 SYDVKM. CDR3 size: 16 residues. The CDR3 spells CASSRPISGDTDTQYF. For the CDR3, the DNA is TGTGCCAGCAGTCGGCCGATCTCTGGGGACACAGATACGCAGTATTTT. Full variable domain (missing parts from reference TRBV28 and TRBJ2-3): DVKVTQSSRYLVKRTGEKVFLECVQDMDHENMFWYRQDPGLGLRLIYFSYDVKMKEKGDIPEGYSVSREKKERFSLILESASTNQTSMYLCASSRPISGDTDTQYFGPGTRLTVL.

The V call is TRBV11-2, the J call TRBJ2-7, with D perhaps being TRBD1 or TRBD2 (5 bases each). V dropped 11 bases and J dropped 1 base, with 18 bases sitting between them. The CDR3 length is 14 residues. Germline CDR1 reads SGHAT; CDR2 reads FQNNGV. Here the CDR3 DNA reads TGTGCCTCCCGGGGCGGGCTAAAATCCTACGAGCAGTACTTC. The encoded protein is CASRGGLKSYEQYF.